This T cell receptor (beta chain) is drawn from a study of Tregs in tolerant kidney transplant recipients. The CDR3 contains 13 residues. Germline CDR1 reads MDHEN; CDR2 reads SYDVKM. Study conclusions and caveats: Changing PCR primers prevented nucleotide comparison between some patients' samples. Findings come from small patient numbers and require larger validation. In tolerant patients, donor-specific Tregs outgrew total Tregs, suggesting antigen-driven expansion.

For this clone: What it binds is unknown. The observed sequence ends 3 residues before the CDR3 terminus, with the missing tail filled in from the germline J gene.

The nonmyeloablative bone marrow transplants came from related graft donors, with transient mixed chimerism. Unstimulated regulatory T cells (CD4+CD25+CD127-), CD4+CD25- non-regulatory cells, CD4 and CD8 cells were FACS-sorted from thawed PBMCs. Sequenced by immunoSEQ multiplex PCR; TCRdb stores in-frame clones only, minus some. Recorded here are tens of thousands of clones; the top ten clones represent about 1.9%. The receptor comes from a human patient who received a combined kidney and bone marrow transplant. Certain T cells may be donor cells from the graft. Sequences were derived from CD4+ T cells from blood (PBMCs), sampled 24 months after the transplant. The V and J genes are TRBV28 and TRBJ1-1, with 10 nucleotides matching TRBD1. The CDR3 protein is CASSLRDRGEAFF. The CDR3 DNA, read in part, is TGTGCCAGCAGTTTAAGGGACAGGGGAGAA.